Below, one T cell receptor (beta chain) is given with its context. Which antigen it targets is not known. No base-level quality is on record; no much larger clone is a single base apart. From the cysteine through the phenylalanine, the CDR3 covers 16 amino acids. Just the 48-base CDR3 DNA is kept, in frame starting at base 1. From V the trimming removes 4 bases and from J it removes 1 base, while the gene matches leave 8 bases of the junction unaccounted for. CDR1 SGHDT and CDR2 YYEEEE were looked up in the germline V gene. Dithiothreitol, EDTA incubations and collagenase D digestion were used to isolate intraepithelial and lamina propria lymphocytes from graft specimens. Serial intestinal graft biopsy specimens collected up to 600 days after transplant underwent bulk TCR-beta sequencing. These data originate in a study of graft-versus-host responses after intestinal transplantation (dated by TCRdb to the early 2020s). Study-wide context: The transplants that recipients got were multivisceral, liver-intestinal, or isolated intestinal. Every recipient was given anti-thymocyte globulin induction, followed by 2 to 3 years of maintenance tacrolimus and steroids. Bulk TCR-beta CDR3 sequencing was used to track graft-versus-host and host-versus-graft alloreactive T cell clones in the graft, circulation and bone marrow after intestinal transplantation. Alloreactive clones were identified by sequencing pre-transplant mixed lymphocyte reaction products and comparing these products with unstimulated pre-transplant donor and recipient T cells. The cohort enrolled approximately 24 intestinal transplant recipients, one of whom was a retransplant, and 3 patients without pretransplant specimens were excluded. A peak of at least 4% donor T cells among recipient peripheral blood mononuclear cells was the definition used for donor T cell macrochimerism. Rather than being sequenced by the commercial service, samples from a few later patients were sequenced in-house on an Illumina MiSeq and processed with MiXCR. What the work shows at the level of the full study, not this receptor alone: Conclusions were limited by the relatively low number and heterogeneity of intestinal transplant patients. Early after transplant, peak levels of circulating GvH clones were found to be associated with declines in HvG clones. GvH clones were detected in recipient bone marrow, and some of these GvH clones were observed earlier in ileal mucosa or blood, consistent with an intestinal mucosal origin. High GvH to HvG T cell clonal ratios were observed in the allografts of patients with donor T cell macrochimerism.

Libraries were constructed by the immunoSEQ multiplex PCR assay. Adaptive Biotechnologies carried out high-throughput TCR-beta CDR3 sequencing of genomic DNA for most patients. Concerning the study's data processing: Adaptive's ImmunoSEQ software supplied the TCR sequencing data for 15 to 20 patients, while MiXCR and VDJtools were used to process a few other patients. CDR3 nucleotide sequences shared by donor and recipient were removed because the origin of these sequences could not be assigned. To count as alloreactive, a clone needed at least 2-fold expansion over unstimulated cells and a minimum CFSE-low frequency of 0.002% (template counts) or 0.001% (read counts). Mappable clones were those detected in sequenced pre-transplant spleen, lymph node, or MLR CFSE-low populations of the donor or recipient. The cumulative frequency of alloreactive clones was calculated as a percentage of all sequences, weighted by copy number. In its TCRdb copy, this immuneACCESS table keeps in-frame sequences only and misses some clones. Where compared with another copy, unresolved V genes explain less than half of these, and the others have no known cause. V and J calls and clone size come straight from that table; D and trimming were deduced from the DNA. Present in this sample are about 7,400 clones, approximately 70% of which were seen just once. Approximately 5.1% of the sample goes to the ten largest clones.

The material sequenced was ileum tissue, taken roughly 50 days after transplant. The chain was built from TRBV5-6 and TRBJ1-5; the junction holds 7 bases that match TRBD1. This sequence originates from a human patient who received an intestinal transplant, so some T cells may come from the graft donor. CDR3 reads: CASSTHRGPSNQPQHF. The DNA sequence follows: TGTGCCAGCAGCACCCACAGGGGCCCAAGCAATCAGCCCCAGCATTTT.